This T cell receptor beta chain is drawn from a study of CD8+CD57+ T cells in acquired aplastic anemia. The overall study: The mean DNA yield obtained from sorted CD4+ and CD8+ cells came to 3 to 4 ug. Study-wide points: With respect to CD8+ Simpson's diversity, patients and controls did not differ significantly.

According to the study, genomic DNA was the template for TCR beta VDJ and CDR3 profiling. TCRdb reanalysed the reads using MiXCR and keeps one entry per CDR3 protein. The sample carries hundreds of thousands of distinct CDR3 sequences, around 33% recorded once. V lost 2 bases and J lost 0, with 10 bases in between. The CDR3 is made up of 15 amino acids. From germline, CDR1 is SGHAT and CDR2 FQDESV (reference sequence). To note about this clonotype: Its antigen is unknown.

It was patients with CD8+CD57+ cell expansion by flow cytometry who were chosen for sequencing. A severe acquired aplastic anemia diagnosis applied to all patients. There was no therapy given to any patient before the blood sampling took place. The material sequenced was sorted CD4+, CD8+, or CD8+CD57+ T cells (not recorded which) from PBMCs. The clonotype comes from a human donor with aplastic anemia. The chain is built from TRBV11-1 and TRBJ1-1, with TRBD1 as a possible D gene (5 bases). The CDR3 sequence: CASSLPPGMNTEAFF. The DNA for the CDR3 is TGTGCCAGCAGCTTACCCCCAGGGATGAACACTGAAGCTTTCTTT.